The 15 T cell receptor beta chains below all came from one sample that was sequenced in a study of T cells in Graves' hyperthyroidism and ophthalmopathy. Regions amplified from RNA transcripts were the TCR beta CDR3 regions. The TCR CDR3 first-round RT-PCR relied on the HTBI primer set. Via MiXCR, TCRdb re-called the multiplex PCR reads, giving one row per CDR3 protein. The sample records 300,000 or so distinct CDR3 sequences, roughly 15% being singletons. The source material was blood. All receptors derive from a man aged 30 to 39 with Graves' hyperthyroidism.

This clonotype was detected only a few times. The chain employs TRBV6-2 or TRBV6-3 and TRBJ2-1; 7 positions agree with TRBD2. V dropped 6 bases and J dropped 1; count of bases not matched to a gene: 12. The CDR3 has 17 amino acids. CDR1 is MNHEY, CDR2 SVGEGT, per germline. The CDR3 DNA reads TGTGCCAGCAGCCGCGGGGGACCTCCCTCATCCTACAATGAGCAGTTCTTC. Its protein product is CASSRGGPPSSYNEQFF.

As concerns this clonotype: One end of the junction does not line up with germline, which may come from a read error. The CDR3 bases are TGTGCCAGCAGTTTAGCCAATATGGATGGCTACACCTTC. Translation: CASSLANMDGYTF. The chain recombines TRBV7-9 with TRBJ1-2, with D uncertain. Germline CDR1 and CDR2: SEHNR and FQNEAQ (reference sequence). This CDR3 has 13 residues.

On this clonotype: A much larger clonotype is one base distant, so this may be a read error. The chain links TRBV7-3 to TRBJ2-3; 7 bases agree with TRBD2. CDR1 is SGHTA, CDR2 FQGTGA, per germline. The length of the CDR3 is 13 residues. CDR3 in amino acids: CVSAGGGTDTQYF. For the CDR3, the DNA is TGTGTCAGCGCGGGCGGGGGTACAGATACGCAGTATTTT.

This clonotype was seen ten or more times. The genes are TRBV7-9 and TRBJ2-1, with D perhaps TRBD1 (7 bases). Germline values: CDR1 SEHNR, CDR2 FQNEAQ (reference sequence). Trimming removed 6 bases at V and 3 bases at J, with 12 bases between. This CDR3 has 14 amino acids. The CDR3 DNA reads TGTGCCAGCAGTGGGCAGGGGGGCTACAATGAGCAGTTCTTC. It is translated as CASSGQGGYNEQFF.

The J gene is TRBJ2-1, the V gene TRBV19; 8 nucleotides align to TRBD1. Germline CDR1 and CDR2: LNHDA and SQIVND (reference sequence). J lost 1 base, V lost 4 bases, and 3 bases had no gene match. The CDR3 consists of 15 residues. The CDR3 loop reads CASSKGQVSYNEQFF. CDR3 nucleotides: TGTGCCAGTAGTAAGGGACAGGTATCCTACAATGAGCAGTTCTTC.

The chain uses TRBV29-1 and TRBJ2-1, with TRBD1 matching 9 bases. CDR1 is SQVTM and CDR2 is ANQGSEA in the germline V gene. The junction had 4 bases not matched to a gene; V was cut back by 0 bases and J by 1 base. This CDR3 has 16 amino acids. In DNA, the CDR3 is TGCAGCGTTGAAGACGGGGACAGGGCATCCTACAATGAGCAGTTCTTC. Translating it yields CSVEDGDRASYNEQFF.

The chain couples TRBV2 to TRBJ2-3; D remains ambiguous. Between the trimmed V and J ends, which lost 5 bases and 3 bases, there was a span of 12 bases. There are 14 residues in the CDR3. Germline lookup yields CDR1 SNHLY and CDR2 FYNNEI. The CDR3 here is CASSQNLLTDTQYF. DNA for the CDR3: TGTGCCAGCAGTCAAAACCTTTTGACAGATACGCAGTATTTT.

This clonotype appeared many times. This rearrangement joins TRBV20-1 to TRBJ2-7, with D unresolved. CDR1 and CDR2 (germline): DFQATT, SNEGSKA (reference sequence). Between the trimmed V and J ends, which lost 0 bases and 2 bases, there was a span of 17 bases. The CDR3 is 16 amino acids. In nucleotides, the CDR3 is TGCAGTGCTAGAGATCGGCAACAAGGCTGGACCTACGAGCAGTACTTC. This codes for CSARDRQQGWTYEQYF.

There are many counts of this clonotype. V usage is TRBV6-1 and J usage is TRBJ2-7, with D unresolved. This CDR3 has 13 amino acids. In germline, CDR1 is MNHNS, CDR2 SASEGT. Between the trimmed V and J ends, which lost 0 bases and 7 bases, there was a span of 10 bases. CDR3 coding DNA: TGTGCCAGCAGTGAAGCAAGGTCTACGGAGCAGTACTTC. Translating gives CASSEARSTEQYF.

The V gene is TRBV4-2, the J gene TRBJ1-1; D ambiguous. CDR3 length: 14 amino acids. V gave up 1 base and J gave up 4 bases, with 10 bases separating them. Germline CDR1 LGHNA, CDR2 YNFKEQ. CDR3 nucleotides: TGTGCCAGCAGCCAAGTAACACCGGGCACTGAAGCTTTCTTT. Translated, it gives CASSQVTPGTEAFF.

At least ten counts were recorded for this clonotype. The CDR3 loop is CASSSITGATEAFF. In DNA, the CDR3 is TGTGCCAGCAGTTCAATTACAGGGGCCACTGAAGCTTTCTTT. V and J are TRBV28 and TRBJ1-1, with 7 bases fitting TRBD1. The CDR3 spans 14 residues. Germline values: CDR1 MDHEN, CDR2 SYDVKM. V trimming: 4 bases; J trimming: 4 bases; junction bases outside the gene matches: 6.

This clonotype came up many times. DNA of the CDR3: TGCGCCAGCAGCCAACCGGCTCTACGCAACCCTAGCACAGATACGCAGTATTTT. Translated: CASSQPALRNPSTDTQYF. The V gene is TRBV4-1, the J gene TRBJ2-3, with D uncertain. The length of the CDR3 is 18 residues. Germline lookup yields CDR1 MGHRA and CDR2 YSYEKL. V lost 2 bases, J lost 0 bases, and 18 bases lay in between.

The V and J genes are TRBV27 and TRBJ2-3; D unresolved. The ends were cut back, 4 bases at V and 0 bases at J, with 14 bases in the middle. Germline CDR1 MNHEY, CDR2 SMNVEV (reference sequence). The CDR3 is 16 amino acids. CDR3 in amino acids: CASSYETVSSTDTQYF. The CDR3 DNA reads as TGTGCCAGCAGTTACGAGACCGTTTCTAGCACAGATACGCAGTATTTT.

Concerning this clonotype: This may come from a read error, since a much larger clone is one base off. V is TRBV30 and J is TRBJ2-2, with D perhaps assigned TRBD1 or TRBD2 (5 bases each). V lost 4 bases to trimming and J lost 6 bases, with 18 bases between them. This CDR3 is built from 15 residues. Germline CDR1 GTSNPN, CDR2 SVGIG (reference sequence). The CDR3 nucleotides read TGTGCCTGGAATGTACGGCGTCAGGGAGCCGGGGAGCTGTTTTTT. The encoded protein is CAWNVRRQGAGELFF.

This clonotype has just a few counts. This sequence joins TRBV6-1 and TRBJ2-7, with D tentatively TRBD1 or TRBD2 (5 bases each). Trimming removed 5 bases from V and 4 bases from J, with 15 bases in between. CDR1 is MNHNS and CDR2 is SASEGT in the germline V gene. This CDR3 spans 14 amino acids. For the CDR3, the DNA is TGTGCCAGCAGTTACACGAGGGGAGTATACGAGCAGTACTTC. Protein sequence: CASSYTRGVYEQYF.